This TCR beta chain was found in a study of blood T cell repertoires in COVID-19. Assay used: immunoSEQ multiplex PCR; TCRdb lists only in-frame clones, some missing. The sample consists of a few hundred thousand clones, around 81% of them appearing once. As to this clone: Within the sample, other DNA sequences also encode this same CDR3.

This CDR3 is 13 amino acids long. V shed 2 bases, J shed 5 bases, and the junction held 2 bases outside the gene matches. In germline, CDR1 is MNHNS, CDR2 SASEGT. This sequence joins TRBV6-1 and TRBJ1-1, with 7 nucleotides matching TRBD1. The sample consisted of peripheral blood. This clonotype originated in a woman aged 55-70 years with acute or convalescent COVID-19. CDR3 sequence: CASSESGGTEAFF. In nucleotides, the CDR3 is TGTGCCAGCAGTGAATCAGGGGGAACTGAAGCTTTCTTT.